Following are 14 T cell receptor beta chains from one sample sequenced in a study of cytomegalovirus exposure and HLA in healthy donors. PCR primers comprised 60 Vbeta and 13 Jbeta primers. Assay used: immunoSEQ multiplex PCR; TCRdb lists only in-frame clones, some missing. The sample includes 90,000 to 100,000 clones, around 76% seen only once; the top ten take 7% to 9%. The sample was PBMCs. These TCRs come from a man between 40 and 49 years old in good health and CMV-seropositive.

This clone was seen a handful of times. The gene calls are TRBV6-5 and TRBJ1-3; perhaps TRBD1 as D (5 bases). The germline V gene encodes CDR1 MNHEY and CDR2 SVGAGI. V lost 2 bases to trimming and J lost 1 base, with 9 bases between them. This CDR3 has 15 residues. CDR3 amino acids: CASSYNKGSGNTIYF. As DNA, the CDR3 is TGTGCCAGCAGTTACAACAAGGGGTCTGGAAACACCATATATTTT.

This clone was recorded a few times. This sequence joins TRBV13 and TRBJ1-5; possible D gene TRBD1, 5 bases. The CDR3 is 19 residues long. Germline V gives CDR1 PRHDT, CDR2 FYEKMQ (reference sequence). Trimming stripped 0 bases from V and 2 bases from J, with 20 bases between. CDR3 sequence (DNA): TGTGCCAGCAGCTTAGGCCTCTTTTTATGGGGCCGGGGCAATCAGCCCCAGCATTTT. This gives the protein CASSLGLFLWGRGNQPQHF.

This sequence joins TRBV4-1 and TRBJ2-7; 8 nucleotides match TRBD1. There are 15 residues in the CDR3. Germline V lookup: CDR1 MGHRA, CDR2 YSYEKL. Unmatched junction bases numbered 7, after V lost 4 bases and J lost 2 bases. The DNA of the CDR3 is TGCGCCAGCAGCCTAGAACCGACAGGGGCCTACGAGCAGTACTTC. This sequence encodes CASSLEPTGAYEQYF.

The chain recombines TRBV5-1 with TRBJ2-3; 10 bases are a match to TRBD2. This CDR3 region has 17 residues. The J segment lost 2 bases and the V segment lost 3 bases, leaving 9 bases of the junction unmatched. Germline CDR1 is SGHRS and CDR2 is YFSETQ. CDR3 in amino acids: CASSSNLAGEPTDTQYF. In DNA form, the CDR3 reads TGCGCCAGCAGCTCCAACCTAGCGGGAGAGCCCACAGATACGCAGTATTTT.

The rearrangement links TRBV5-6 to TRBJ1-1; perhaps TRBD1 as D (5 bases). The CDR3 length is 13 residues. The V and J ends lost 4 bases and 7 bases respectively, with 14 bases between them. Per germline, CDR1 SGHDT and CDR2 YYEEEE. Here the CDR3 reads CASSQYSTDEAFF. CDR3 nucleotides: TGTGCCAGCAGCCAATACTCGACAGATGAAGCTTTCTTT.

The rearrangement uses TRBV28 and TRBJ2-7; TRBD1 matches at 7 bases. CDR1 is MDHEN and CDR2 is SYDVKM in the germline V gene. The CDR3 is 14 amino acids. V shed 5 bases, J shed 0 bases, and the junction held 4 bases outside the gene matches. The CDR3 loop is CASSPDRVSYEQYF. The CDR3 bases are TGTGCCAGCAGTCCCGACAGGGTCTCCTACGAGCAGTACTTC.

V gene TRBV7-9 combines with J gene TRBJ2-1; 8 nucleotides agree with TRBD2. The length of the CDR3 is 14 residues. J lost 7 bases, V lost 6 bases, and 8 bases had no gene match. Germline CDR1 SEHNR, CDR2 FQNEAQ (reference sequence). Here the CDR3 reads CASRRMGLENEQFF. As DNA, the CDR3 is TGTGCCAGCAGAAGAATGGGACTAGAAAATGAGCAGTTCTTC.

The chain joins TRBV9 to TRBJ2-5, with 9 bases matching TRBD1. Per the germline V gene, CDR1 is SGDLS and CDR2 is YYNGEE. The CDR3 loop spans 17 amino acids. Trimming took 3 bases from V and 5 from J; bases not matched to a gene: 14. The CDR3 here is CASSATLQGAPRETQYF. The CDR3 bases are TGTGCCAGCAGCGCTACTTTACAGGGGGCGCCTCGGGAGACCCAGTACTTC.

This clone has more than one count but fewer than ten. The CDR3 bases are TGTGCCAGCAGTGCTTACAATGAGCAGTTCTTC. It codes for CASSAYNEQFF. The chain links TRBV25-1 to TRBJ2-1; D not certain. Germline V gene lookup returns CDR1 MGHDK and CDR2 SYGVNS. V shed 4 bases and J shed 4 bases, with 2 bases lying between them. The CDR3 extends over 11 amino acids.

A remark on this clone: The same CDR3 arises from other DNA sequences in this sample as well. The rearrangement uses TRBV10-3 and TRBJ2-7; 8 bases are a match to TRBD2. V was clipped by 6 bases and J by 3 bases; unmatched bases: 7. The CDR3 covers 14 residues. Germline CDR1 ENHRY, CDR2 SYGVKD. The CDR3 is CAIRSAGDDYEQYF. In DNA form, the CDR3 reads TGTGCCATCAGATCAGCGGGGGATGACTACGAGCAGTACTTC.

The count of this clone is one. This chain connects TRBV10-1 to TRBJ2-3; D perhaps matches TRBD2 (5 bases). The V and J ends lost 0 bases and 8 bases respectively, with 21 bases between them. In germline, CDR1 is WNHNN, CDR2 SYGVQD (reference sequence). The CDR3 length is 17 residues. The CDR3 bases are TGCGCCAGCAGTGAGTCTAATAAGGGCCAAATCCGGGGTACGCAGTATTTT. This codes for CASSESNKGQIRGTQYF.

The rearrangement links TRBV6-5 to TRBJ1-1; 8 bases are shared with TRBD1. The ends lost 0 bases at V and 9 bases at J; junction bases unmatched: 9. Germline assignment: CDR1 MNHEY and CDR2 SVGAGI. The CDR3 has 15 residues. This CDR3 reads CASSYSNRGVTQAFF. DNA for the CDR3: TGTGCCAGCAGTTACTCGAACAGGGGGGTGACTCAAGCTTTCTTT.

This rearrangement joins TRBV2 to TRBJ2-1; 7 bases map to TRBD1. Germline V gene data show CDR1 as SNHLY and CDR2 as FYNNEI. The CDR3 runs to 13 residues. Written as DNA, the CDR3 is TGTGCAATAGACAGGGCAACAGACAATGAGCAGTTCTTC. Its protein product is CAIDRATDNEQFF.

The sample holds one count of this clone. V and J are TRBV7-9 and TRBJ2-5; perhaps TRBD1 as D (6 bases). Trimming shortened V by 3 bases and J by 2 bases, and 13 bases separated the two germline ends. CDR1 SEHNR and CDR2 FQNEAQ come from the germline V gene (reference sequence). The CDR3 length is 15 residues. The CDR3 DNA reads as TGTGCCAGCAGCTTCCCGACAGGCCGTCAAGAGACCCAGTACTTC. Protein product: CASSFPTGRQETQYF.